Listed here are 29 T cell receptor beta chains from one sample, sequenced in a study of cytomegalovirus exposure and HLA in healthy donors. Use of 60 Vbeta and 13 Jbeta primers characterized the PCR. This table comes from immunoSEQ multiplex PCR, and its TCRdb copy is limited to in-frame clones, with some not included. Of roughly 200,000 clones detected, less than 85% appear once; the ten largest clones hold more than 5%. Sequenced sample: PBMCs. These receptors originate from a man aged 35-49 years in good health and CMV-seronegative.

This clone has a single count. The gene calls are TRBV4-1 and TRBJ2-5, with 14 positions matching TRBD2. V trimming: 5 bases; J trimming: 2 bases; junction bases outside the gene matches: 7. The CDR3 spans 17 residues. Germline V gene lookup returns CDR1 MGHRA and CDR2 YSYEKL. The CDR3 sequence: CASSSGTSGSLQETQYF. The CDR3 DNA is TGCGCCAGCAGCTCCGGGACTAGCGGGAGCCTTCAAGAGACCCAGTACTTC.

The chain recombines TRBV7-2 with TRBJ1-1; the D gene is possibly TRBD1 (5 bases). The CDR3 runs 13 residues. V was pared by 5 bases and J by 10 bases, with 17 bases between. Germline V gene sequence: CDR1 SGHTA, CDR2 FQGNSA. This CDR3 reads CASSTSGGGVAFF. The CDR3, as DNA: TGTGCCAGCAGCACATCTGGGGGGGGAGTAGCTTTCTTT.

The chain's CDR3 is CASSLQGGSPQGAFF. The CDR3 DNA sequence: TGTGCCAGCAGCTTGCAAGGGGGCTCTCCTCAGGGAGCTTTCTTT. The J gene is TRBJ1-1, the V gene TRBV7-2; 7 nucleotides agree with TRBD1. The V segment lost 3 bases and the J segment 10 bases; nucleotides outside the gene matches: 14. The CDR3 covers 15 residues. From germline, CDR1 is SGHTA and CDR2 FQGNSA.

The CDR3 loop reads CASSQDRNRPAGYTF. CDR3 bases: TGCGCCAGCAGCCAAGATCGAAACAGGCCAGCGGGCTACACCTTC. The chain recombines TRBV4-3 with TRBJ1-2; the D gene is possibly TRBD1 (5 bases). This CDR3 region has 15 residues. Between the trimmed V and J ends, which lost 0 bases and 8 bases, there was a span of 16 bases. Germline CDR1 is LGHNA and CDR2 is YSLEER.

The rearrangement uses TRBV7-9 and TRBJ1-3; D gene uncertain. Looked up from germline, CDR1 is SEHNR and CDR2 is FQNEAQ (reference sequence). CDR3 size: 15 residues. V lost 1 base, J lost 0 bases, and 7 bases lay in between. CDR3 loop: CASSLGSVSGNTIYF. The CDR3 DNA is TGTGCCAGCAGCTTAGGGTCAGTCTCTGGAAACACCATATATTTT. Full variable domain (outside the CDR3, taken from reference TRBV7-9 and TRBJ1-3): DTGVSQNPRHKITKRGQNVTFRCDPISEHNRLYWYRQTLGQGPEFLTYFQNEAQLEKSRLLSDRFSAERPKGSFSTLEIQRTEQGDSAMYLCASSLGSVSGNTIYFGEGSWLTVV.

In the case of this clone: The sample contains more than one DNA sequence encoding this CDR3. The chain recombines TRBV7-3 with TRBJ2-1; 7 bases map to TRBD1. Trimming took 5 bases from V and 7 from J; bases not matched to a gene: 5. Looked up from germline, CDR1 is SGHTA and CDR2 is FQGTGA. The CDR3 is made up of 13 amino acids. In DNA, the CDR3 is TGTGCCAGCAGCCCCTCGACAGGGAATGAGCAGTTCTTC. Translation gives CASSPSTGNEQFF.

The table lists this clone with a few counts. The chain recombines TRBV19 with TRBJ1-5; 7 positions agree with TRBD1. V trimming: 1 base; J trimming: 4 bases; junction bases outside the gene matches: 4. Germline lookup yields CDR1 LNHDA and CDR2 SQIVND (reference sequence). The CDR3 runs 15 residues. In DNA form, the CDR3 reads TGTGCCAGTAGTATAGTAACAGGGGCAAATCAGCCCCAGCATTTT. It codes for CASSIVTGANQPQHF.

CDR3 DNA sequence: TGCGCCAGCAGCTCTCAGGGTCGTAGCACAGATACGCAGTATTTT. The encoded protein is CASSSQGRSTDTQYF. The chain joins TRBV5-1 to TRBJ2-3; TRBD1 might be the D (5 bases). Trimming took 3 bases from V and 0 from J, leaving 11 bases between them. Germline V gives CDR1 SGHRS, CDR2 YFSETQ. The length of the CDR3 is 15 residues.

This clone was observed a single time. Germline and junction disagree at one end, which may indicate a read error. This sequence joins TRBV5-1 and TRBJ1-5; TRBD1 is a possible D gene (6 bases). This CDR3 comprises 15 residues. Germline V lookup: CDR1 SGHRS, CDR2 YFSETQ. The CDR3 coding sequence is TGCGCCAGCAGTTTGGAAACAGGGTCGGATCAGCCCCAGCATTTT. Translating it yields CASSLETGSDQPQHF.

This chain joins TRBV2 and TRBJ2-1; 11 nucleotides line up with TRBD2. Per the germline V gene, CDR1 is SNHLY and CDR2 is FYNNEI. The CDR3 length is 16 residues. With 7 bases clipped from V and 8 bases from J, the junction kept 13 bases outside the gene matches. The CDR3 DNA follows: TGTGCCAGCAACGAAGGTGAGACTAGCGGGAAGGATGAGCAGTTCTTC. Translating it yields CASNEGETSGKDEQFF.

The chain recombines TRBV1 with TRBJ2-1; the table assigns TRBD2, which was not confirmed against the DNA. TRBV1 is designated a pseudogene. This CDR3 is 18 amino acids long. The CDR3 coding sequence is TGCACCAGCAGCCAAGACCGGGCTAGCGGGCTTAAGGGTGGTGAGCAGTTCTTC. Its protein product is CTSSQDRASGLKGGEQFF.

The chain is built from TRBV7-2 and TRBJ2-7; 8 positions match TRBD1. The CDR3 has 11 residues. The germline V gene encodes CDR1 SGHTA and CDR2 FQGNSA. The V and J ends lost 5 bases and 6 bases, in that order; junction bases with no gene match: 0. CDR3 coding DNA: TGTGCCAGCAGCACAGGGGGCGAGCAGTACTTC. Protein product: CASSTGGEQYF.

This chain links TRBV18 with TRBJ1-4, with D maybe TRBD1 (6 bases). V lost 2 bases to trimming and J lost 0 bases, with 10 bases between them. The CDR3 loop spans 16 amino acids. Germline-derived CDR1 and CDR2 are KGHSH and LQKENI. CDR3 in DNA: TGTGCCAGCTCACCAAGGGAGGGGGCAACTAATGAAAAACTGTTTTTT. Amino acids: CASSPREGATNEKLFF.

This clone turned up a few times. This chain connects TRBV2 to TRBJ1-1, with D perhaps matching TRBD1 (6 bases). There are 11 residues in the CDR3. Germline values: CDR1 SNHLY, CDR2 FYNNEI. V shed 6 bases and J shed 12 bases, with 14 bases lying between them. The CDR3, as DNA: TGTGCCAGCAGCGGACAGTTGGGCCCTTTCTTT. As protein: CASSGQLGPFF.

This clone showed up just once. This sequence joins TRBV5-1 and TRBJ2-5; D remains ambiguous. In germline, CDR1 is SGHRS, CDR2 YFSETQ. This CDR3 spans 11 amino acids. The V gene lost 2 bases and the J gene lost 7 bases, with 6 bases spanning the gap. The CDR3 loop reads CASSFQATQYF. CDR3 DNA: TGCGCCAGCAGCTTTCAGGCGACCCAGTACTTC.

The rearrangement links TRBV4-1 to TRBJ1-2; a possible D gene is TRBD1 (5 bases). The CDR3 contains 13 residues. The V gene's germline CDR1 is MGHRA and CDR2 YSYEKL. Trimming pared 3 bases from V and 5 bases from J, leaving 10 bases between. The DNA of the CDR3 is TGCGCCAGCAGCCAGGGGCAGACATATGGCTACACCTTC. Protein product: CASSQGQTYGYTF.

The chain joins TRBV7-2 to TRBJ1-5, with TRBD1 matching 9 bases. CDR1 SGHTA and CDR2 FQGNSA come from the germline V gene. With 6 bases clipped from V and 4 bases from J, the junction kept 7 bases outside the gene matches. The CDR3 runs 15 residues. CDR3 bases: TGTGCCAGCAGTCCCCGGACAGGGGAAAATCAGCCCCAGCATTTT. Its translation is CASSPRTGENQPQHF.

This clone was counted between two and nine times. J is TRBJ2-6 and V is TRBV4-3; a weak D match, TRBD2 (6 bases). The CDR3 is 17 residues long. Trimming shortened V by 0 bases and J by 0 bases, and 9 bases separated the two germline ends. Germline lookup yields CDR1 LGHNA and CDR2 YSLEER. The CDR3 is CASSQDAGISGANVLTF. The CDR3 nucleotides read TGCGCCAGCAGCCAAGACGCGGGAATCTCTGGGGCCAACGTCCTGACTTTC.

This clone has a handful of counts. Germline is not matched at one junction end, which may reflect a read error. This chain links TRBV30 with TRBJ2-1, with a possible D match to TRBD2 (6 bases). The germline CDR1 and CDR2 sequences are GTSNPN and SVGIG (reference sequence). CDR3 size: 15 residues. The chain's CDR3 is CAWKWNSGPYYEQFF. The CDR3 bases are TGTGCCTGGAAATGGAATAGCGGACCCTACTATGAGCAGTTCTTC.

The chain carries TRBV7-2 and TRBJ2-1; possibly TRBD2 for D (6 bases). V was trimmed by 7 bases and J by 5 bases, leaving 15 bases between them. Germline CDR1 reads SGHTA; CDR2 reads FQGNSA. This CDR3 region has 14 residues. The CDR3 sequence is CASKLRAGNNEQFF. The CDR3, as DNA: TGTGCCAGCAAATTAAGGGCGGGGAACAATGAGCAGTTCTTC.

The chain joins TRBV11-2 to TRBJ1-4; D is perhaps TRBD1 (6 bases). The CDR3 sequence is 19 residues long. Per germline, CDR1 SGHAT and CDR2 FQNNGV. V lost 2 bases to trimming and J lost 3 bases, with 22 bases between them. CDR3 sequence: CASSLSPAGASSANEKLFF. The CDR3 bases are TGTGCCAGCAGCTTATCCCCCGCGGGGGCGAGTTCGGCTAATGAAAAACTGTTTTTT.

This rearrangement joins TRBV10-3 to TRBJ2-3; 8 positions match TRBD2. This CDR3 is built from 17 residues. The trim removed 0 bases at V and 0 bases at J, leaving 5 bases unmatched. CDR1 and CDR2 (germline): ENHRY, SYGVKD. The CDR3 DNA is TGTGCCATCAGTGAGTCCCAGCGGGAGTCCAGCACAGATACGCAGTATTTT. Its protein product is CAISESQRESSTDTQYF.

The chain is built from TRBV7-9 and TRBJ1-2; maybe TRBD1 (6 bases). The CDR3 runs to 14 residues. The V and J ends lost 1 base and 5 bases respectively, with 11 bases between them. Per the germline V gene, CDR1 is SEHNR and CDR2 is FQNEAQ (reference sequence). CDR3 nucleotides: TGTGCCAGCAGCTTAGTGTCAGGGGAGTATGGCTACACCTTC. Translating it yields CASSLVSGEYGYTF.

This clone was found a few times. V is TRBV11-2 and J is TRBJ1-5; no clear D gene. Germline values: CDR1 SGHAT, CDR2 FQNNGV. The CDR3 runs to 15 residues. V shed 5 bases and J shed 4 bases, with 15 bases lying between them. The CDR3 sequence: CASSISPTSNQPQHF. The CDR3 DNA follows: TGTGCCAGCAGCATATCCCCAACTAGTAATCAGCCCCAGCATTTT.

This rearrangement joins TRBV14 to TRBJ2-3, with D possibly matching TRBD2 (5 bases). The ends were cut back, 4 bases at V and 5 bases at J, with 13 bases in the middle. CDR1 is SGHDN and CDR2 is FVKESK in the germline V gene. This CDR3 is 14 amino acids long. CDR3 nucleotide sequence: TGTGCCAGCAGCCCCGCTAGCTGGGGAGATACGCAGTATTTT. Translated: CASSPASWGDTQYF.

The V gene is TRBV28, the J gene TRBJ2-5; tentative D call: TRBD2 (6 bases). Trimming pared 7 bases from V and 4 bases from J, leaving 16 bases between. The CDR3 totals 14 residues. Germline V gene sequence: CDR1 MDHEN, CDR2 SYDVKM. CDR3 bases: TGTGCCAGCACTCACCGCGGGGTAGTAGAGACCCAGTACTTC. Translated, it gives CASTHRGVVETQYF. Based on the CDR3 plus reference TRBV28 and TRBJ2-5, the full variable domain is DVKVTQSSRYLVKRTGEKVFLECVQDMDHENMFWYRQDPGLGLRLIYFSYDVKMKEKGDIPEGYSVSREKKERFSLILESASTNQTSMYLCASTHRGVVETQYFGPGTRLLVL.

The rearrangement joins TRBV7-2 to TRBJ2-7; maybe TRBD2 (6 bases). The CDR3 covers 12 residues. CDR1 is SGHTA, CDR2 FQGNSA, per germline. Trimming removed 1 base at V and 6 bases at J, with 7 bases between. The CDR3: CASSLVRGEQYF. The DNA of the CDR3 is TGTGCCAGCAGCTTAGTGCGGGGCGAGCAGTACTTC.

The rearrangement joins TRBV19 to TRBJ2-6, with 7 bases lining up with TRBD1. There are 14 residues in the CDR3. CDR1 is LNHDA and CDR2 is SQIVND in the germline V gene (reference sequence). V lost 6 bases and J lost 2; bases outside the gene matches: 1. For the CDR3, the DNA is TGTGCCAGTAGCAGGGGGACTGGGGCCAACGTCCTGACTTTC. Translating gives CASSRGTGANVLTF. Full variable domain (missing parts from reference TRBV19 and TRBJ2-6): DGGITQSPKYLFRKEGQNVTLSCEQNLNHDAMYWYRQDPGQGLRLIYYSQIVNDFQKGDIAEGYSVSREKKESFPLTVTSAQKNPTAFYLCASSRGTGANVLTFGAGSRLTVL.

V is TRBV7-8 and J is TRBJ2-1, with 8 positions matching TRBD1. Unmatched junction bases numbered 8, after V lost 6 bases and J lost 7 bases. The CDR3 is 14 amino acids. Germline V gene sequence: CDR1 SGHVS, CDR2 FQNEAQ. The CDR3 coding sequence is TGTGCCAGCAGGCCCGGACAGGGAGGTAATGAGCAGTTCTTC. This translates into CASRPGQGGNEQFF.